The present entry profiles one T cell receptor (beta chain) with its context. Its antigen is still unknown. Trimming pared 3 bases from V and 2 bases from J, leaving 9 bases between. Germline V lookup: CDR1 SQVTM, CDR2 ANQGSEA. The CDR3 totals 13 residues. The sample is drawn from a study of CD8 T cells in Susac syndrome. The study, taken as a whole, reports: That the number of individuals in its TCR sequencing and HLA analysis was relatively small was acknowledged by the study.

RNA in amounts of roughly 0.5 to 1 ug was reverse transcribed with random hexamers. TCR beta CDR3 was amplified by immunoSEQ covering 54 Vbeta and 13 Jbeta. MiXCR, run by TCRdb on the immunoSEQ multiplex PCR reads, gives a single entry per CDR3 protein. The sample contains around 180,000 distinct CDR3 sequences, about 93% of which appear only once. Sequencing of TCR beta was performed on blood CD8+ and CD4+ T cells. The study used treatment-naive patients who had stable or active relapsing-remitting disease as multiple sclerosis controls. This clonotype originated in a human donor with multiple sclerosis. The chain links TRBV29-1 to TRBJ2-3; D possibly matches TRBD1 or TRBD2 (5 bases each). The sequenced sample was CD4+ T cells from PBMCs. CDR3 sequence (DNA): TGCAGCGTTGATGAGGGGTACACAGATACGCAGTATTTT. It codes for CSVDEGYTDTQYF.